This T cell receptor beta chain emerged from a study of T cell responses to AZD1222 COVID-19 vaccine. The study's findings and limits: Clonal diversity may have been underestimated, and the donors were mostly white British, with more females than males. Along spike, vaccine-associated CD4 TCRs were found throughout, with dominance at 160-218 and 743-854. The number of AZD1222 recipients seropositive at baseline was only five or six. Reportedly, close to half of spike-specific TCRs are directed against unmutated variant regions.

Here immunoSEQ multiplex PCR was the method, and the copy in TCRdb shows in-frame clones only, minus some. This table holds about 100,000 clones, approximately 90% found once. Trimming took off 5 bases at V and 7 bases at J, with 8 bases between the two ends. The CDR3 covers 11 residues. With respect to this clone: Its antigen is still unknown.

The clonotype comes from an adult who received the AZD1222 COVID-19 vaccine. Here the sequenced sample was peripheral blood, taken 28 days after the second AZD1222 dose. V gene TRBV12-3 or TRBV12-4 combines with J gene TRBJ1-1; D call uncertain. The CDR3, as DNA: TGTGCCAGCAGTCCCCAATTTGAAGCTTTCTTT. This sequence encodes CASSPQFEAFF.